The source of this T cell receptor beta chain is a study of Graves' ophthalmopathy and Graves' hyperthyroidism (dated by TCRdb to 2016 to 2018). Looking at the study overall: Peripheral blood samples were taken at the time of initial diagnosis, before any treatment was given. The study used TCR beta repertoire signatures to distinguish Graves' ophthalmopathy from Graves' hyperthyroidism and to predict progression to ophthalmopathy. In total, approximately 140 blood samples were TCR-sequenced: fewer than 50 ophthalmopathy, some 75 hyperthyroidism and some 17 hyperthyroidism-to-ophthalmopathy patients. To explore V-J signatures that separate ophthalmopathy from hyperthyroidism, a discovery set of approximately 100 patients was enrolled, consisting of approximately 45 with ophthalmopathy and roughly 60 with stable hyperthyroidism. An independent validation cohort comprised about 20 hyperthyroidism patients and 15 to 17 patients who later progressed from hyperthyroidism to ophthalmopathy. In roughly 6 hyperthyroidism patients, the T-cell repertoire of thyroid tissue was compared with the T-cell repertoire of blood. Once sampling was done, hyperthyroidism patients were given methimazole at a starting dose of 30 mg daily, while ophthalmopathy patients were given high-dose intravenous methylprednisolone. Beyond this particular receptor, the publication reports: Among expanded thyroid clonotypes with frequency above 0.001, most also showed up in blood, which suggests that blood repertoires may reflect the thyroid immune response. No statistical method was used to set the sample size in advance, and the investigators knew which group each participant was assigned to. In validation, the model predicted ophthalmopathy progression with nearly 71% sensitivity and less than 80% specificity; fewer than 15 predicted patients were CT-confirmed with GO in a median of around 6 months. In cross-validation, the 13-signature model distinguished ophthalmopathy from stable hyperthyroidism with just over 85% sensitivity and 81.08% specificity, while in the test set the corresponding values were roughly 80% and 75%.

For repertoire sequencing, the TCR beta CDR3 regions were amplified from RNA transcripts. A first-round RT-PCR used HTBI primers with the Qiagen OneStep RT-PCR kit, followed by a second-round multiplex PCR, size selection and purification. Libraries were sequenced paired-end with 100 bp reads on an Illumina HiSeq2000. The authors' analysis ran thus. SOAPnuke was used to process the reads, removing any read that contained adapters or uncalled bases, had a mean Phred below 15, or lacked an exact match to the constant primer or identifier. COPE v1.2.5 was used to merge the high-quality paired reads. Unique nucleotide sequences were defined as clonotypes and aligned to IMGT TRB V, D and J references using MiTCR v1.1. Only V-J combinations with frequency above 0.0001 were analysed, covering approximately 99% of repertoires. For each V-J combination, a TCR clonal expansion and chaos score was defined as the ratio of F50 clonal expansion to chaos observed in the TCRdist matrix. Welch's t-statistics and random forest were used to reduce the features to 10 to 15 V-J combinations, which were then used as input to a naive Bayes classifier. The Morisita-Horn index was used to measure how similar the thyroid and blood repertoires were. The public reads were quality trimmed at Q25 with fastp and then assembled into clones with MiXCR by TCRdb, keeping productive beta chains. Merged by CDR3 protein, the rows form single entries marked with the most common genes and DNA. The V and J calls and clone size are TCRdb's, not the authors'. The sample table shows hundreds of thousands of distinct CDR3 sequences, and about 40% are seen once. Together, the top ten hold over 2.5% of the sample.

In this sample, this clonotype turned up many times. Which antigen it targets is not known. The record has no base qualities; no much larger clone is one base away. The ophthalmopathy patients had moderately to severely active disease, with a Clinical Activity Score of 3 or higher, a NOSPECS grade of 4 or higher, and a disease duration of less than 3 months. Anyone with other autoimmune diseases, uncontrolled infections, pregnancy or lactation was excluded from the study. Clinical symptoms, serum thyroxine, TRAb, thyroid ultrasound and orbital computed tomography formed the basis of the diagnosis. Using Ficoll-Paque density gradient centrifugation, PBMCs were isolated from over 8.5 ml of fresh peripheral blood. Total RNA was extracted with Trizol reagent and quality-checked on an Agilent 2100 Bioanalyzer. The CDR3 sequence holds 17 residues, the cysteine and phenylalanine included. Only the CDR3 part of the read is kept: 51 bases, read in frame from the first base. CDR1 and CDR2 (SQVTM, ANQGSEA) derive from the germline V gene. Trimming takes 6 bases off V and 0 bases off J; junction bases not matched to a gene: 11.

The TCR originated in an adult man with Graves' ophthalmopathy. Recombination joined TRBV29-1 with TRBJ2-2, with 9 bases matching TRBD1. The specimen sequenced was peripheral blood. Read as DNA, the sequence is TGCAGCGTGGCTCCGAACAGGGGGCTTGCGAACACCGGGGAGCTGTTTTTT. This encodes CSVAPNRGLANTGELFF.